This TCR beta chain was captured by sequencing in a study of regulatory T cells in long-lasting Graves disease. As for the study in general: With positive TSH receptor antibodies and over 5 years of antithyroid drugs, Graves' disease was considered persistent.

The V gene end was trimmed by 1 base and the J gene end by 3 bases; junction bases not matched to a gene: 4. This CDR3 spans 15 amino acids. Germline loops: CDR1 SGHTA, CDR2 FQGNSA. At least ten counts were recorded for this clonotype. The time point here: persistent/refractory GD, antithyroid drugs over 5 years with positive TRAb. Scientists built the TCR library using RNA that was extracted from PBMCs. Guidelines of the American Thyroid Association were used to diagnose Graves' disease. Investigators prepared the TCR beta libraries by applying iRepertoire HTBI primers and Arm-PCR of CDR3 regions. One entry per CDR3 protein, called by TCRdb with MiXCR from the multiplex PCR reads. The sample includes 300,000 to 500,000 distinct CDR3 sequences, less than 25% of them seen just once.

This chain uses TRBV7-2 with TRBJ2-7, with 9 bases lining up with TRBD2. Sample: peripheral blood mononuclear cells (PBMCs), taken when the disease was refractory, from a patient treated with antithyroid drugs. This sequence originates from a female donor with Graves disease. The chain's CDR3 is CASSLVQTSGYEQYF. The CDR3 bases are TGTGCCAGCAGCTTAGTTCAGACTAGCGGCTACGAGCAGTACTTC.